These 16 T cell receptor beta chains were sequenced from one sample in a study of TIL therapy for anti-PD-1-resistant metastatic lung cancer. Time point in this sample: pre-treatment sample, taken before nivolumab and TIL therapy. Pleural nodules or supraclavicular lymph nodes made up most of the excised metastases sampled. The immunoSEQ assay was v3. Produced via immunoSEQ multiplex PCR; TCRdb's table is partial and in-frame only. The data hold roughly 7,000 clones, with roughly two thirds observed a single time. The source was tumor tissue, collected at baseline. The receptors originated from a person aged 25-79 years with non-small cell lung cancer.

The rearrangement links TRBV27 to TRBJ2-2, with 13 bases lining up with TRBD2. There are 16 residues in the CDR3. V lost 6 bases to trimming and J lost 7 bases; unmatched junction nucleotides: 8. Germline V gives CDR1 MNHEY, CDR2 SMNVEV (reference sequence). CDR3: CASRSTSGGANGELFF. In DNA form, the CDR3 reads TGTGCCAGCAGATCTACTAGCGGGGGGGCCAACGGGGAGCTGTTTTTT.

Written as DNA, the CDR3 is TGTGCCAGCAGTCACTCCCAGCGGGAGGGGAGCAAGACCCAGTACTTC. This codes for CASSHSQREGSKTQYF. The chain recombines TRBV27 with TRBJ2-5, with TRBD2 identical over 10 bases. The CDR3 sequence is 16 residues long. The V and J ends lost 5 bases and 6 bases, in that order; junction bases with no gene match: 12. The germline CDR1 and CDR2 sequences are MNHEY and SMNVEV (reference sequence).

This clone was detected only a few times. This chain joins TRBV15 and TRBJ1-6; 7 bases line up with TRBD1. The germline V gene encodes CDR1 LNHNV and CDR2 YYDKDF (reference sequence). V gave up 0 bases and J gave up 9 bases; unmatched junction bases: 8. This CDR3 has 16 amino acids. CDR3 DNA sequence: TGTGCCACCAGCAGAGACACAGGGGCCGCCGTTTCACCCCTCCACTTT. It translates to CATSRDTGAAVSPLHF.

This chain uses TRBV30 with TRBJ1-3, with D possibly matching TRBD1 (6 bases). This CDR3 has 15 residues. Germline V gives CDR1 GTSNPN, CDR2 SVGIG (reference sequence). V was trimmed by 1 base and J by 0 bases, leaving 10 bases between them. CDR3 protein: CAWSEDRDSGNTIYF. CDR3 bases: TGTGCCTGGAGTGAGGACAGAGACTCTGGAAACACCATATATTTT.

The rearrangement joins TRBV5-5 to TRBJ2-1; 7 bases align to TRBD1. Trimming took 1 base from V and 1 from J; bases not matched to a gene: 2. The CDR3 covers 15 residues. Germline V gene sequence: CDR1 SGHKS, CDR2 YYEKEE (reference sequence). CDR3 in amino acids: CASSLRGQSYNEQFF. In DNA, the CDR3 is TGTGCCAGCAGCTTGAGGGGACAGTCCTACAATGAGCAGTTCTTC.

The chain combines TRBV29-1 with TRBJ2-7; a weak D match, TRBD1 (6 bases). Germline CDR1 and CDR2: SQVTM and ANQGSEA. The CDR3 spans 13 residues. V was pared by 2 bases and J by 3 bases, with 11 bases between. CDR3 sequence reads: CSVEKMDSYEQYF. The CDR3 nucleotides read TGCAGCGTTGAAAAAATGGACAGCTACGAGCAGTACTTC.

This clone was observed a few times. V usage is TRBV6-2 or TRBV6-3 and J usage is TRBJ1-4, with D perhaps matching TRBD1 (6 bases). The ends were cut back, 4 bases at V and 13 bases at J, with 19 bases in the middle. The length of the CDR3 is 14 residues. From germline, CDR1 is MNHEY and CDR2 SVGEGT. The CDR3 sequence is CASSFRDTGGGLFF. CDR3 nucleotides: TGTGCCAGCAGTTTCCGGGACACCGGAGGGGGACTGTTTTTT.

The gene calls are TRBV5-1 and TRBJ2-3, with 13 bases aligning to TRBD2. Germline CDR1 SGHRS, CDR2 YFSETQ. V lost 3 bases to trimming and J lost 4 bases; unmatched junction nucleotides: 5. The CDR3 sequence is 16 residues long. The CDR3 sequence is CASSSGLAGNADTQYF. DNA for the CDR3: TGCGCCAGCAGCTCGGGACTAGCGGGAAACGCAGATACGCAGTATTTT.

The gene calls are TRBV6-2 or TRBV6-3 and TRBJ2-3; D might be TRBD2 (7 bases). This CDR3 region has 14 residues. Trimming pared 2 bases from V and 2 bases from J, leaving 8 bases between. Germline-derived CDR1 and CDR2 are MNHEY and SVGEGT. The CDR3 sequence: CASSYGGATDTQYF. DNA of the CDR3: TGTGCCAGCAGTTACGGGGGGGCCACAGATACGCAGTATTTT.

V usage is TRBV11-3 and J usage is TRBJ2-1; tentative D call: TRBD1 (7 bases). The CDR3 sequence is 15 residues long. V lost 5 bases and J 5 bases, leaving 16 bases between the germline ends. Germline V gives CDR1 SGHNT, CDR2 YENEEA. The CDR3 bases are TGTGCCAGCAGCGTTGAGGGCAGGGGGGACAATGAGCAGTTCTTC. It translates to CASSVEGRGDNEQFF.

V gene TRBV30 combines with J gene TRBJ1-5; no firm D call. In germline, CDR1 is GTSNPN, CDR2 SVGIG (reference sequence). This CDR3 comprises 15 residues. The V end lost 1 base, the J end lost 0 bases, and 10 bases lay between the germline ends. DNA for the CDR3: TGTGCCTGGAGTGCTCGAGGACGTAGCAATCAGCCCCAGCATTTT. Translating it yields CAWSARGRSNQPQHF. Drawing the rest from reference TRBV30 and TRBJ1-5, the complete variable domain is SQTIHQWPATLVQPVGSPLSLECTVEGTSNPNLYWYRQAAGRGLQLLFYSVGIGQISSEVPQNLSASRPQDRQFILSSKKLLLSDSGFYLCAWSARGRSNQPQHFGDGTRLSIL.

This clone was seen only a few times. CDR3 loop: CASSPTALNTEAFF. DNA for the CDR3: TGTGCCAGTAGTCCGACAGCTTTGAACACTGAAGCTTTCTTT. The chain links TRBV19 to TRBJ1-1; a weak D match, TRBD1 (5 bases). The germline gives CDR1 LNHDA, CDR2 SQIVND (reference sequence). V gave up 5 bases and J gave up 0 bases, with 10 bases separating them. The CDR3 runs to 14 residues.

The chain combines TRBV2 with TRBJ2-3; 7 bases fit TRBD1. Germline loops: CDR1 SNHLY, CDR2 FYNNEI. Unmatched junction bases numbered 12, after V lost 8 bases and J lost 4 bases. The CDR3 is made up of 15 amino acids. The CDR3 sequence: CASLGTAPSPDTQYF. CDR3 DNA: TGTGCCAGCTTAGGGACAGCCCCCTCCCCAGATACGCAGTATTTT. Based on the CDR3 plus reference TRBV2 and TRBJ2-3, the full variable domain is EPEVTQTPSHQVTQMGQEVILRCVPISNHLYFYWYRQILGQKVEFLVSFYNNEISEKSEIFDDQFSVERPDGSNFTLKIRSTKLEDSAMYFCASLGTAPSPDTQYFGPGTRLTVL.

This clone was picked up one time. The chain employs TRBV18 and TRBJ1-6; 9 positions agree with TRBD1. V shed 3 bases and J 6 bases; nucleotides not matched to a gene: 6. The CDR3 covers 16 residues. The germline CDR1 and CDR2 sequences are KGHSH and LQKENI. CDR3 amino acids: CASSPPQGQGNSPLHF. CDR3 sequence (DNA): TGTGCCAGCTCACCCCCCCAGGGACAGGGTAATTCACCCCTCCACTTT.

This rearrangement joins TRBV2 to TRBJ2-7; D gene ambiguous. The CDR3 contains 14 residues. Trimming cost V 4 bases and J 5 bases, with 15 bases left between them. Per the germline V gene, CDR1 is SNHLY and CDR2 is FYNNEI. The CDR3 region has the DNA TGTGCCAGCAGTGGGGTGTCGGCCTTGGACGAGCAGTACTTC. The encoded protein is CASSGVSALDEQYF.

The chain joins TRBV18 to TRBJ2-7, with D hard to call. Germline CDR1 and CDR2: KGHSH and LQKENI. Trimming shortened V by 2 bases and J by 0 bases, and 8 bases separated the two germline ends. The length of the CDR3 is 14 residues. DNA of the CDR3: TGTGCCAGCTCACCAGAAGTAGACTCCTACGAGCAGTACTTC. It yields the protein CASSPEVDSYEQYF.